Listed below are T cell receptor beta chains from one sample, sequenced in a study of regulatory T cells in long-lasting Graves disease. MiXCR was run by TCRdb on the multiplex PCR reads, yielding one entry per CDR3 protein. Of a few hundred thousand distinct CDR3 sequences in the sample, roughly 24% were seen once. This specimen was peripheral blood mononuclear cells (PBMCs), taken when the disease was refractory, from a patient treated with antithyroid drugs. All receptors derive from a woman aged 40 to 55 with Graves disease. Each CDR3 is given with its conserved first and last residue. A D gene is named only where the DNA matches it firmly. Clone size is given for some rows only: seen once, a few or many times, or a class if the clone is expanded.

D gene: NA; clone size: few; V gene: TRBV7-9; J gene: TRBJ1-2; CDR3 DNA: TGTGCCAGCAGCTTAGCGTCCAGGGCAGGCTATGGCTACACCTTC; CDR3 protein: CASSLASRAGYGYTF
D gene: NA; clone size: few; V gene: TRBV5-5; J gene: TRBJ2-5; CDR3 DNA: TGTGCCAGCAGCTTGGGACTATATTGGGCCCAAGAGACCCAGTACTTC; CDR3 protein: CASSLGLYWAQETQYF
D gene: NA; clone size: many; V gene: TRBV25-1; J gene: TRBJ1-3; CDR3 DNA: TGTGCCAGCACCAGATCAGGGAGCGGAAACACCATATATTTT; CDR3 protein: CASTRSGSGNTIYF
D gene: NA; clone size: many; V gene: TRBV7-8; J gene: TRBJ2-7; CDR3 DNA: TGTGCCAGCAGCTTCCAGGGCTACTCCTACGAGCAGTACTTC; CDR3 protein: CASSFQGYSYEQYF
D gene: TRBD1; clone size: NA; V gene: TRBV5-1; J gene: TRBJ1-2; CDR3 DNA: TGCGCCAGCAGCTTAGCCGGGACAGGGGGCTTTGGCTACACCTTC; CDR3 protein: CASSLAGTGGFGYTF
D gene: NA; clone size: many; V gene: TRBV28; J gene: TRBJ2-7; CDR3 DNA: TGTGCCAGCAGCCACGGGGCAGTTCCCCAGCAGTACTTC; CDR3 protein: CASSHGAVPQQYF
D gene: TRBD2; clone size: few; V gene: TRBV28; J gene: TRBJ2-1; CDR3 DNA: TGTGCCAGCAGTTTAGGCGGGAGGGCCGGGAATGAGCAGTTCTTC; CDR3 protein: CASSLGGRAGNEQFF
D gene: NA; clone size: many; V gene: TRBV28; J gene: TRBJ1-2; CDR3 DNA: TGTGCCAGCAGTTTAGGGGGCGTCGGCTATGGCTACACCTTC; CDR3 protein: CASSLGGVGYGYTF
D gene: TRBD1; clone size: many; V gene: TRBV28; J gene: TRBJ1-4; CDR3 DNA: TGTGCCAGCAGTCTTGCGGGGACAGGACTCGAAAAACTGTTTTTT; CDR3 protein: CASSLAGTGLEKLFF
D gene: NA; clone size: NA; V gene: TRBV2; J gene: TRBJ2-1; CDR3 DNA: TGTGCCAGCAGTGAGGGTAGGGGTCTGCATGAGCAGTTCTTC; CDR3 protein: CASSEGRGLHEQFF
D gene: NA; clone size: NA; V gene: TRBV7-8; J gene: TRBJ2-5; CDR3 DNA: TGTGCCAGCAGCTCCCTGGATGAGACCCAGTACTTC; CDR3 protein: CASSSLDETQYF
D gene: TRBD1; clone size: NA; V gene: TRBV19; J gene: TRBJ2-7; CDR3 DNA: TGTGCCAGTAGTATTGCGGACAGGGTAGGGGAGGAGTACTTC; CDR3 protein: CASSIADRVGEEYF
D gene: TRBD1; clone size: NA; V gene: TRBV3-1; J gene: TRBJ1-5; CDR3 DNA: TGTGCCAGCAGCCAGGGGGGACAGACGCTGGCGCCCCAGCATTTT; CDR3 protein: CASSQGGQTLAPQHF
D gene: TRBD1; clone size: many; V gene: TRBV11-2; J gene: TRBJ1-5; CDR3 DNA: TGTGCCAGCAGCCACTACAGGGGACGAAGCAATCAGCCCCAGCATTTT; CDR3 protein: CASSHYRGRSNQPQHF
D gene: TRBD2; clone size: few; V gene: TRBV3-1; J gene: TRBJ2-2; CDR3 DNA: TGTGCCAGCAGCCGACTAGCGACCGGGGAGCTGTTTTTT; CDR3 protein: CASSRLATGELFF
D gene: NA; clone size: many; V gene: TRBV27; J gene: TRBJ2-7; CDR3 DNA: TGTGCCAGCAGTTCCGGGACTCAAGCCTACGAGCAGTACTTC; CDR3 protein: CASSSGTQAYEQYF
D gene: NA; clone size: many; V gene: TRBV29-1; J gene: TRBJ2-5; CDR3 DNA: TGCAGCGTCACACCCTACCGGGGCCCATCCAGGGAGACCCAGTACTTC; CDR3 protein: CSVTPYRGPSRETQYF
D gene: TRBD1; clone size: NA; V gene: TRBV29-1; J gene: TRBJ2-1; CDR3 DNA: TGCAGCGTCGTAAATCCCAGGGGGAATGAGCAGTTCTTC; CDR3 protein: CSVVNPRGNEQFF
D gene: NA; clone size: NA; V gene: TRBV19; J gene: TRBJ2-2; CDR3 DNA: TGTGCCAGTAGCGGGGGTCTCGGGGAGCTGTTTTTT; CDR3 protein: CASSGGLGELFF
D gene: NA; clone size: NA; V gene: TRBV15; J gene: TRBJ1-3; CDR3 DNA: TGTGCCACCAGCAGAGATCGACAGGTGTTGTCCGGAAACACCATATATTTT; CDR3 protein: CATSRDRQVLSGNTIYF
D gene: NA; clone size: many; V gene: TRBV29-1; J gene: TRBJ1-1; CDR3 DNA: TGCAGCGTTGGGGCGGCCCAGAACACTGAAGCTTTCTTT; CDR3 protein: CSVGAAQNTEAFF
D gene: NA; clone size: NA; V gene: TRBV29-1; J gene: TRBJ2-7; CDR3 DNA: TGCAGCGTTGTGTTCCAGGAAGACCTCTCCTACGAGCAGTACTTC; CDR3 protein: CSVVFQEDLSYEQYF
D gene: NA; clone size: NA; V gene: TRBV10-3; J gene: TRBJ2-7; CDR3 DNA: TGTGCCATCAGAGACAGCTCAAACTACGAGCAGTACTTC; CDR3 protein: CAIRDSSNYEQYF
D gene: NA; clone size: many; V gene: TRBV7-2; J gene: TRBJ1-1; CDR3 DNA: TGTGCCAGCAGCTTAGGGGGACGGATGAACACTGAAGCTTTCTTT; CDR3 protein: CASSLGGRMNTEAFF
D gene: TRBD1; clone size: NA; V gene: TRBV11-2; J gene: TRBJ2-7; CDR3 DNA: TGTGCCAGCAGCTCTTCAGGGGGCCCTGGCTCCTACGAGCAGTACTTC; CDR3 protein: CASSSSGGPGSYEQYF
D gene: NA; clone size: many; V gene: TRBV28; J gene: TRBJ1-1; CDR3 DNA: TGTGCCAGCAGACTTAGTGGCGGGAACACTGAAGCTTTCTTT; CDR3 protein: CASRLSGGNTEAFF
D gene: NA; clone size: few; V gene: TRBV6-1; J gene: TRBJ1-1; CDR3 DNA: TGCGCCAGCAGCCAAGGACTACAAGACATGAACACTGAAGCTTTCTTT; CDR3 protein: CASSQGLQDMNTEAFF
D gene: NA; clone size: many; V gene: TRBV30; J gene: TRBJ1-2; CDR3 DNA: TGTGCCTGGAGTCGGATAACAGTTAACTATGGCTACACCTTC; CDR3 protein: CAWSRITVNYGYTF
D gene: NA; clone size: many; V gene: TRBV27; J gene: TRBJ2-7; CDR3 DNA: TGTGCCAGCAGTTCCACTTCCCGGGTATACGAGCAGTACTTC; CDR3 protein: CASSSTSRVYEQYF
D gene: TRBD1; clone size: many; V gene: TRBV11-2; J gene: TRBJ1-6; CDR3 DNA: TGTGCCAGCAGCGCATCCGGGACAGGATATTCACCCCTCCACTTT; CDR3 protein: CASSASGTGYSPLHF
D gene: NA; clone size: few; V gene: TRBV7-2; J gene: TRBJ1-5; CDR3 DNA: TGTGCCAGCAGCTTATATGGAAGGGAGACCCAGCATTTT; CDR3 protein: CASSLYGRETQHF
D gene: TRBD1; clone size: many; V gene: TRBV27; J gene: TRBJ2-7; CDR3 DNA: TGTGCCAGCACCGCCCTCCCGACAGGGTCATACGAGCAGTACTTC; CDR3 protein: CASTALPTGSYEQYF
D gene: TRBD1; clone size: many; V gene: TRBV7-8; J gene: TRBJ2-7; CDR3 DNA: TGTGCCTCAAGCGAAGGGACAGGGGTTGAGCAGTACTTC; CDR3 protein: CASSEGTGVEQYF
D gene: NA; clone size: many; V gene: TRBV2; J gene: TRBJ2-1; CDR3 DNA: TGTGCCAGCGAAATGACCCGTCAAAGCATCTTC; CDR3 protein: CASEMTRQSIF
D gene: TRBD1; clone size: NA; V gene: TRBV6-1; J gene: TRBJ2-7; CDR3 DNA: TGTGCCAGCGAAAGACAGGGCTCCTACGAGCAGTACTTC; CDR3 protein: CASERQGSYEQYF
D gene: NA; clone size: NA; V gene: TRBV25-1; J gene: TRBJ1-4; CDR3 DNA: TGTGCCAGCAGTGAATCCCAGGTTACGAAACTGTTTTTT; CDR3 protein: CASSESQVTKLFF
D gene: NA; clone size: many; V gene: TRBV2; J gene: TRBJ2-7; CDR3 DNA: TGTGCCAGCAGGACGGGACCTCTTCCCCGGTACTTC; CDR3 protein: CASRTGPLPRYF
D gene: TRBD1; clone size: many; V gene: TRBV12-3/TRBV12-4; J gene: TRBJ2-5; CDR3 DNA: TGTGCCAGCCGCTGGGACAGCGAAGAGACCCAGTACTTC; CDR3 protein: CASRWDSEETQYF
D gene: TRBD1; clone size: NA; V gene: TRBV10-3; J gene: TRBJ1-2; CDR3 DNA: TGTGCCATCAAGAGACAGGGCTATGGCTACACCTTC; CDR3 protein: CAIKRQGYGYTF
D gene: NA; clone size: few; V gene: TRBV2; J gene: TRBJ2-4; CDR3 DNA: TGTGCCAGCATTGGGGTAGCCAAAAACATTCAGTACTTC; CDR3 protein: CASIGVAKNIQYF